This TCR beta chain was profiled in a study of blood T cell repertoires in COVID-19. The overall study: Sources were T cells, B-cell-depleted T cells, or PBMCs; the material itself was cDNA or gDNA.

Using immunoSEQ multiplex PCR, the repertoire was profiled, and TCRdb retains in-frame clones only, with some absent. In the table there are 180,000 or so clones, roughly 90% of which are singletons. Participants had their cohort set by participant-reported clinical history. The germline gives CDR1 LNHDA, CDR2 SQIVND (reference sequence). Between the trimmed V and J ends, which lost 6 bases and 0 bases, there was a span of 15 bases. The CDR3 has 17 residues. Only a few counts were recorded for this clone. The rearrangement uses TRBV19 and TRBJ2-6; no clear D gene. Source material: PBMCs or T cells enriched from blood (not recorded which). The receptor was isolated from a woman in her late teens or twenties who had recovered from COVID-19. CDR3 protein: CASSRPIPSSGANVLTF. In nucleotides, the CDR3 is TGTGCCAGTAGCCGCCCAATTCCTAGCTCTGGGGCCAACGTCCTGACTTTC.